One T cell receptor (beta chain) is described in this entry. The antigen is undetermined. The sample comes from a study of blood T cells in healthy people across ages. Germline values: CDR1 SGHRS, CDR2 YFSETQ. This CDR3 comprises 15 residues. Trimming stripped 1 base from V and 4 bases from J, with 14 bases between. General observations from the study: Both higher diversity and more naive CD4+ cells marked long-lived donors when set against aged donors.

Using a J-beta primer mix together with a sample-barcoded 5' primer, a second PCR was run for roughly 7 to 11 cycles. A template-switch adaptor containing 12 random nucleotides labeled each cDNA molecule. MiXCR, run by TCRdb on the 5' RACE reads, gives a single entry per CDR3 protein. Of under 750,000 distinct CDR3 sequences listed, about 45% are singletons. This rearrangement joins TRBV5-1 to TRBJ2-5, with D possibly called TRBD1 or TRBD2 (5 bases each). The source material was blood. This sequence originates from a man older than 75 in good health. DNA for the CDR3: TGCGCCAGCAGCTTGTTCGGGACCACGGGAGAGACCCAGTACTTC. It specifies CASSLFGTTGETQYF.